This is a list of T cell receptor beta chains from one sample in a study of vaccination effects on CD4 cells after COVID-19. Sequencing used immunoSEQ multiplex PCR; TCRdb keeps in-frame clones, though not all of them. The sample includes fewer than 35,000 clones, roughly 70% of them seen just once. These TCRs are of unknown antigen specificity. The material was CD4+ T cells from PBMCs cultured without peptide, obtained before COVID-19 vaccination. All receptors come from a human donor who received a COVID-19 vaccine. The CDR3 runs from the conserved cysteine through the conserved F or W. A D gene is named only where the DNA matches it firmly. Clone size is stated in some rows and not others, as once, few, many or a class when expanded.

CDR3 length	D gene	V gene	clone size	J gene	CDR3 DNA	CDR3 protein
16	TRBD1	TRBV5-1	-	TRBJ2-3	TGCGCCAGCAGCTTCGCGACAGGGAGCAGAACAGATACGCAGTATTTT	CASSFATGSRTDTQYF
14	-	TRBV19	-	TRBJ1-4	TGTGCCAGTAGTACAGGCGCAACTAATGAAAAACTGTTTTTT	CASSTGATNEKLFF
19	TRBD1	TRBV10-1	-	TRBJ1-3	TGCGCCAGCAGTGAGTCAGCGGGACAGGGTTCAGGCTCTGGAAACACCATATATTTT	CASSESAGQGSGSGNTIYF
14	TRBD1	TRBV11-2	few	TRBJ1-4	TGTGCCAGCAGCTTAGACAGGGGGAGCGAAAAACTGTTTTTT	CASSLDRGSEKLFF
11	-	TRBV11-2	-	TRBJ1-3	TGTGCCAGCAGCCCCCAAAACACCATATATTTT	CASSPQNTIYF
14	-	TRBV2	few	TRBJ1-5	TGTGCCAGCAGTGTGGACAGTAGCAATCAGCCCCAGCATTTT	CASSVDSSNQPQHF
15	-	TRBV24-1	-	TRBJ2-7	TGTGCCACCAGTGATCCACGGGACTCAGCCTACGAGCAGTACTTC	CATSDPRDSAYEQYF
17	TRBD1	TRBV7-8	-	TRBJ1-1	TGTGCCAGCAGCTTAGTTTGGCAGGGGGCACGGAACACTGAAGCTTTCTTT	CASSLVWQGARNTEAFF
15	TRBD1	TRBV15	once	TRBJ2-1	TGTGCCACCAGCAGTACAGGGGAACCCTACAATGAGCAGTTCTTC	CATSSTGEPYNEQFF
16	-	TRBV10-3	-	TRBJ1-5	TGTGCCACCCATAGGGGGGATGGGGTTAGCAATCAGCCCCAGCATTTT	CATHRGDGVSNQPQHF
16	TRBD1	TRBV24-1	-	TRBJ2-2	TGTGCCACCAGTGCGGTGACAGGGGGGAACACCGGGGAGCTGTTTTTT	CATSAVTGGNTGELFF
16	-	TRBV7-6	few	TRBJ2-2	TGTGCCAGCAGCTTAGGGCGGCTGGTTCAGAACGGGGAGCTGTTTTTT	CASSLGRLVQNGELFF
14	-	TRBV7-8	-	TRBJ2-6	TGTGCCAGCTCTGGTGGTTCTGGGGCCAACGTCCTGACTTTC	CASSGGSGANVLTF
15	TRBD1	TRBV2	-	TRBJ1-2	TGTGCCAGCAGTGAAACCGGGTGGACAGGGGATGGCTACACCTTC	CASSETGWTGDGYTF
16	TRBD1	TRBV18	-	TRBJ2-2	TGTGCCAGCTCACCACAGGGGGCTCTGGACACCGGGGAGCTGTTTTTT	CASSPQGALDTGELFF
16	-	TRBV16	few	TRBJ1-5	TGTGCCAGCCGATTATACATAGGTGGTACGAATCAGCCCCAGCATTTT	CASRLYIGGTNQPQHF
12	-	TRBV12-3/TRBV12-4	-	TRBJ1-5	TGTGCCAGCAGCCTCACGGGTCAGCCCCAGCATTTT	CASSLTGQPQHF
15	-	TRBV15	-	TRBJ2-3	TGTGCCACCAGCAGAGGAAACAGGGACGCAGATACGCAGTATTTT	CATSRGNRDADTQYF
14	TRBD1	TRBV5-4	-	TRBJ1-2	TGTGCCAGCAGCTTAGCGGACAGGAGCTATGGCTACACCTTC	CASSLADRSYGYTF
16	-	TRBV6-1	-	TRBJ1-3	TGTGCCAGCAGTGCGAACAGCTTTATCTCTGGAAACACCATATATTTT	CASSANSFISGNTIYF
20	TRBD1	TRBV19	-	TRBJ2-6	TGTGCCAGTAGTACCCTACAGAACAGGGGGCAGGGCTCTGGGGCCAACGTCCTGACTTTC	CASSTLQNRGQGSGANVLTF
15	TRBD1	TRBV19	-	TRBJ1-6	TGTGCCAGTAGTATAGCCCCCGGACAGGGGCAATCCCTCCACTTT	CASSIAPGQGQSLHF